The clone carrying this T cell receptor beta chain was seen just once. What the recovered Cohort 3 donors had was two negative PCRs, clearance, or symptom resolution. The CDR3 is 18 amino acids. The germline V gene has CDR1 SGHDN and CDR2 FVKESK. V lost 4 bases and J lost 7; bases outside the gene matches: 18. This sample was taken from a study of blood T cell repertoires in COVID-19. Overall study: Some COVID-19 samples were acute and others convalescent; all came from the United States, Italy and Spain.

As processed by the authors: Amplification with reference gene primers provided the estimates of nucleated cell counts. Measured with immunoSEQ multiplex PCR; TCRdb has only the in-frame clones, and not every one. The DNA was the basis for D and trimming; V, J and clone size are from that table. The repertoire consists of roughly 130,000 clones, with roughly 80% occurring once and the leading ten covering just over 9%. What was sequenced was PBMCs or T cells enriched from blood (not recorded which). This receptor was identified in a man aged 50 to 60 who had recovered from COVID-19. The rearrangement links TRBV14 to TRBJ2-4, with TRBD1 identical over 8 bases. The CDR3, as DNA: TGTGCCAGCAGCCCAGAAGCATCATGGACAGGGAGTGGTAACATTCAGTACTTC. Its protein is CASSPEASWTGSGNIQYF.